A selection of T cell receptor beta chains follows, all from one sample in a study of Ad26.COV2.S vaccination and SARS-CoV-2 variants. Data came from immunoSEQ multiplex PCR; TCRdb stores just in-frame clones and leaves some out. Of some 250,000 clones listed, roughly 90% are singletons. This specimen was peripheral blood, taken in a trial of Ad26.COV2.S vaccine versus placebo. Receptors originate from a person between 18 and 59 years old who received the Ad26.COV2.S COVID-19 vaccine or a placebo. Each CDR3 is given with its conserved first and last residue. D genes are given only for firm matches. Only some rows state a clone size, as once, few, many or a class for expanded clones.

size,J,length,D,V,DNA,CDR3
NA,TRBJ1-1,13,NA,TRBV7-3,TGTGCCAGCAGCCACACAGCGAACACTGAAGCTTTCTTT,CASSHTANTEAFF
NA,TRBJ2-5,13,TRBD2,TRBV19,TGTGCCAGTAGTCTTAGCGGGGTAGAGACCCAGTACTTC,CASSLSGVETQYF
NA,TRBJ1-1,17,TRBD1,TRBV4-1,TGCGCCAGCAGCCGGAACCGGGACAGGGTAATGAACACTGAAGCTTTCTTT,CASSRNRDRVMNTEAFF
NA,TRBJ1-1,12,NA,TRBV4-1,TGCGCCAGCAGCCAAGGGACACCAGAAGCTTTCTTT,CASSQGTPEAFF
NA,TRBJ1-5,14,NA,TRBV6-5,TGTGCCAGCAGCGACGGGGTGATCAATCAGCCCCAGCATTTT,CASSDGVINQPQHF
once,TRBJ2-7,19,NA,TRBV28,TGTGCCAGCAGTTTCTCGCGCGAGGCTACCCGGTTTCTTTACTACGAGCAGTACTTC,CASSFSREATRFLYYEQYF
NA,TRBJ2-1,15,TRBD2,TRBV6-6,TGTGCCAGCAGTTACCTCAGCGGGAGGGCCATTGAGCAGTTCTTC,CASSYLSGRAIEQFF
NA,TRBJ2-3,13,NA,TRBV28,TGTGCCACCGAGAGGGGGGGCACAGATACGCAGTATTTT,CATERGGTDTQYF
NA,TRBJ2-7,14,TRBD1,TRBV28,TGTGCCAGCAGTCCCGGACAGGTCGGGGACGAGCAGTACTTC,CASSPGQVGDEQYF
NA,TRBJ2-3,16,NA,TRBV6-1,TGTGCCAGCAGTGACCTTTGGCGCGCCGCAGGAGATACGCAGTATTTT,CASSDLWRAAGDTQYF
once,TRBJ1-1,18,NA,TRBV9,TGTGCCAGCAGCGCAAGTCGAGGGACCCGAAACCGGGGCACTGAAGCTTTCTTT,CASSASRGTRNRGTEAFF
NA,TRBJ2-4,12,NA,TRBV5-5,TGTGCCAGCAGCTTGGCCGTAAACATTCAGTACTTC,CASSLAVNIQYF
NA,TRBJ2-4,16,NA,TRBV19,TGTGCCAGTAGTCCGGGGACCGGAGGGGCCAAAAACATTCAGTACTTC,CASSPGTGGAKNIQYF
NA,TRBJ1-6,16,NA,TRBV6-2/TRBV6-3,TGTGCCAGCAGCCCTTGGGAGGGGGTACGTGATTCACCCCTCCACTTT,CASSPWEGVRDSPLHF